This T cell receptor (beta chain) stems from a study of shared clonotypes between healthy human individuals. In the study overall: CD8 memory received one plate per donor, CD8 naive two, CD4 memory three and CD4 naive three. Findings of the study overall: Sharing across four donors was highest in naive CD4 (roughly 5%) and lowest in memory CD8 (approximately 0.4%).

Positive CCR7 selection of CD45RO-negative cells yielded the naive CD8 cells, and terminally differentiated effector memory CD45RA+ cells were excluded. On this clone itself: Its specificity is unknown. Other nucleotide sequences from this sample produce the same CDR3.

The V gene's germline CDR1 is SGDLS and CDR2 YYNGEE. The V gene lost 3 bases and the J gene lost 4 bases, with 5 bases spanning the gap. The CDR3 totals 11 residues. Profiling relied on immunoSEQ multiplex PCR, and the TCRdb table lists in-frame clones only, not all of them. Of about 680,000 clones listed, about 92% are singletons. The receptor was derived from a man younger than 45 in good health. The rearrangement links TRBV9 to TRBJ2-7; a weak D match, TRBD2 (5 bases). What was sequenced was naive CD8+ T cells sorted from blood. The CDR3 coding sequence is TGTGCCAGCAGCGCGGGATACGAGCAGTACTTC. Translation: CASSAGYEQYF.